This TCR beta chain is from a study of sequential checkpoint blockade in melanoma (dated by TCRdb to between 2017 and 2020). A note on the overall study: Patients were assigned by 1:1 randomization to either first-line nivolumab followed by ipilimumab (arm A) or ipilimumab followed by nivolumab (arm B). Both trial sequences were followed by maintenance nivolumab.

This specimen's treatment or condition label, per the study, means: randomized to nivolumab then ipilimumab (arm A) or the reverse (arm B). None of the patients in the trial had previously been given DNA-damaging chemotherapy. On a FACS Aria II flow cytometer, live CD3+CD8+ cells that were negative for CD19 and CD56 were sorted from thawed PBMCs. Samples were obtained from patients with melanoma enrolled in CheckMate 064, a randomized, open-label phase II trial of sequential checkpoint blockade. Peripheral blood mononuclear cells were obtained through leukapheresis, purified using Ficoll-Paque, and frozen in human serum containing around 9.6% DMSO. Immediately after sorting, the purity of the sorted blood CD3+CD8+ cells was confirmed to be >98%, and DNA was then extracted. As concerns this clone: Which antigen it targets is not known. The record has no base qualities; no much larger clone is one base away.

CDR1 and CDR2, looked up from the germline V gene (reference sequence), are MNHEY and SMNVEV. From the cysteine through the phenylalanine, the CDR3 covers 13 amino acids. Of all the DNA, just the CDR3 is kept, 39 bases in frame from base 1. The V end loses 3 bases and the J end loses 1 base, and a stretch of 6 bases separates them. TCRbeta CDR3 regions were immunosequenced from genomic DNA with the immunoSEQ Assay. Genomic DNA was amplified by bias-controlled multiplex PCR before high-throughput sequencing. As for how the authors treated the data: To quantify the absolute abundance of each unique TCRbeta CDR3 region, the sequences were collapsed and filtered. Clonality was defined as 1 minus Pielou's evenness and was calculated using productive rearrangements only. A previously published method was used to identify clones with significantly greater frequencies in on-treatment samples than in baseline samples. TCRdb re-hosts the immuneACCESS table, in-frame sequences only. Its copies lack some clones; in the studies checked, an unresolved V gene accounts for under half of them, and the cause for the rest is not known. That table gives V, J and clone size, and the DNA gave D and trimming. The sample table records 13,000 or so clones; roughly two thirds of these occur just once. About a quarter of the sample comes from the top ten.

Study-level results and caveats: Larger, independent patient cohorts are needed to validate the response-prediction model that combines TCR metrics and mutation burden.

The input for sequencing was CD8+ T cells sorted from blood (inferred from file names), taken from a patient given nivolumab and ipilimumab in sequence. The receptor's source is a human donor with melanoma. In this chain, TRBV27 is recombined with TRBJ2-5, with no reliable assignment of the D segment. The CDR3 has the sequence CASSFGFQETQYF. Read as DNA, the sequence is TGTGCCAGCAGTTTCGGGTTCCAAGAGACCCAGTACTTC.